Below are 18 T cell receptor beta chains sequenced from a single sample in a study of blood T cell repertoires in COVID-19. Libraries were prepared by immunoSEQ multiplex PCR; TCRdb keeps only in-frame clonotypes and omits some of them. Of 150,000 to 200,000 clones in the sample, 70% to 90% were seen once. Sequenced: peripheral blood. These receptors originate from a man younger than 35 with acute or convalescent COVID-19.

This chain links TRBV6-5 with TRBJ1-4; 10 nucleotides match TRBD1. The CDR3 runs 14 residues. Germline loops: CDR1 MNHEY, CDR2 SVGAGI. V lost 3 bases and J lost 8; bases outside the gene matches: 3. This CDR3 reads CASSYGTGVEKLFF. The CDR3 bases are TGTGCCAGCAGTTATGGGACAGGGGTCGAAAAACTGTTTTTT.

The chain has TRBV12-3 or TRBV12-4 and TRBJ1-1, with 9 bases fitting TRBD1. Trimming cost V 3 bases and J 7 bases; bases outside gene matches: 3. The length of the CDR3 is 13 residues. CDR3 in amino acids: CASSFLGQGEAFF. DNA for the CDR3: TGTGCCAGCAGTTTTCTGGGACAGGGTGAAGCTTTCTTT.

The V gene is TRBV18, the J gene TRBJ1-2; 9 bases are a match to TRBD1. Trimming cost V 5 bases and J 4 bases; bases outside gene matches: 5. CDR3 length: 14 amino acids. Per the germline V gene, CDR1 is KGHSH and CDR2 is LQKENI. The CDR3 region is CASSTTGGPYGYTF. CDR3 bases: TGTGCCAGCTCAACGACAGGGGGACCCTATGGCTACACCTTC.

The chain is built from TRBV21-1 and TRBJ2-6; TRBD2, the table's D call, lacks a check against the DNA. TRBV21-1 is noted as a pseudogene. There are 17 residues in the CDR3. Here the CDR3 DNA reads TGTGCCAGCAGCAAAAAGGTTGAGGGCTCTGGGGCCAACGTCCTGACTTTC. This sequence encodes CASSKKVEGSGANVLTF.

The chain is built from TRBV3-1 (or the pseudogene TRBV3-2) and TRBJ1-2; maybe TRBD1 (5 bases). V was cut by 1 base and J by 2 bases, with 5 bases left in between. Looked up from germline, CDR1 is LGHDT and CDR2 is YNNKEL (reference sequence). This CDR3 has 13 residues. This chain's CDR3 is CASSQAGNYGYTF. For the CDR3, the DNA is TGTGCCAGCAGCCAAGCAGGGAACTATGGCTACACCTTC.

The genes are TRBV2 and TRBJ1-6, with 8 bases lining up with TRBD1. The CDR3 runs to 17 residues. The germline CDR1 and CDR2 sequences are SNHLY and FYNNEI. V was pared by 3 bases and J by 0 bases, with 4 bases of the junction left unmatched. CDR3 DNA: TGTGCCAGCAGTGAGACAGGGGATAGCTCCTATAATTCACCCCTCCACTTT. It specifies CASSETGDSSYNSPLHF.

CDR3 in DNA: TGTGCCTGGAGTGTGGGGGACAGACATTCTGATGGCTACACCTTC. This sequence encodes CAWSVGDRHSDGYTF. The rearrangement uses TRBV30 and TRBJ1-2; 7 nucleotides line up with TRBD1. The germline V gene has CDR1 GTSNPN and CDR2 SVGIG (reference sequence). This CDR3 spans 15 amino acids. V was pared by 0 bases and J by 6 bases, with 10 bases of the junction left unmatched.

The chain combines TRBV18 with TRBJ2-1; TRBD1 might be the D (5 bases). The CDR3 has 13 amino acids. Trimming pared 2 bases from V and 8 bases from J, leaving 10 bases between. Germline V gene data show CDR1 as KGHSH and CDR2 as LQKENI. The CDR3 coding sequence is TGTGCCAGCTCACCAGGACATGGGGATGAGCAGTTCTTC. Amino acid sequence: CASSPGHGDEQFF.

Of note for this clone: This sequence may be a read error, since a much larger clone differs from it by one base. The chain couples TRBV6-5 to TRBJ1-5, with D perhaps matching TRBD1 (6 bases). Germline V gene sequence: CDR1 MNHEY, CDR2 SVGAGI. The V end was cut by 4 bases, the J end by 7 bases, with 17 bases between. This CDR3 region has 15 residues. The CDR3 loop reads CASSSKIGGGQPQHF. The CDR3 DNA sequence: TGTGCCAGCAGTTCGAAGATAGGGGGGGGGCAGCCCCAGCATTTT.

The chain links TRBV19 to TRBJ1-1, with D possibly TRBD1 on 5 matching bases. The CDR3 runs 14 residues. V lost 7 bases, J lost 1 base, and 13 bases lay in between. Germline V gene lookup returns CDR1 LNHDA and CDR2 SQIVND (reference sequence). The CDR3 sequence is CASKSTVGNTEAFF. The DNA of the CDR3 is TGTGCCAGTAAGTCGACAGTGGGGAACACTGAAGCTTTCTTT.

The chain uses TRBV5-1 and TRBJ2-3; 11 positions agree with TRBD2. J lost 6 bases, V lost 5 bases, and 5 bases had no gene match. Germline CDR1 reads SGHRS; CDR2 reads YFSETQ. CDR3 length: 14 amino acids. Here the CDR3 DNA reads TGCGCCAGCAGGCCGCGGACTAGCGGGGATACGCAGTATTTT. Protein sequence: CASRPRTSGDTQYF.

The gene calls are TRBV7-3 and TRBJ2-6, with 7 bases fitting TRBD1. The CDR3 is 15 amino acids. The V gene's germline CDR1 is SGHTA and CDR2 FQGTGA. Losses at the gene ends were 5 bases for V and 1 base for J; bases not matched to a gene: 2. This CDR3 is CASSPGQSGANVLTF. Written as DNA, the CDR3 is TGTGCCAGCAGCCCGGGACAGTCTGGGGCCAACGTCCTGACTTTC.

The rearrangement joins TRBV11-2 to TRBJ1-1; D gene ambiguous. V was trimmed by 2 bases and J by 0 bases, leaving 19 bases between them. The germline gives CDR1 SGHAT, CDR2 FQNNGV. The CDR3 totals 18 residues. The CDR3 reads CASSLRLEDGEMNTEAFF. The CDR3 DNA sequence: TGTGCCAGCAGCTTAAGATTAGAGGACGGGGAAATGAACACTGAAGCTTTCTTT.

The table lists this clone with a few counts. The rearrangement uses TRBV18 and TRBJ1-3; TRBD1 might be the D (6 bases). Per the germline V gene, CDR1 is KGHSH and CDR2 is LQKENI. This CDR3 spans 19 amino acids. Deletions cut 0 bases from V and 4 bases from J, with 22 bases between. CDR3 sequence (DNA): TGTGCCAGCTCACCACCAGCGGGATTAGTCCGGACAGTGGGAAACACCATATATTTT. It yields the protein CASSPPAGLVRTVGNTIYF.

The CDR3 region is CSVEWQETIGYTF. CDR3 nucleotide sequence: TGCAGCGTTGAATGGCAGGAGACTATAGGCTACACCTTC. J is TRBJ1-2 and V is TRBV29-1; unclear D gene. Germline V gene data show CDR1 as SQVTM and CDR2 as ANQGSEA. Trimming shortened V by 2 bases and J by 8 bases, and 15 bases separated the two germline ends. The CDR3 runs 13 residues. Based on the CDR3 plus reference TRBV29-1 and TRBJ1-2, the full variable domain is SAVISQKPSRDICQRGTSLTIQCQVDSQVTMMFWYRQQPGQSLTLIATANQGSEATYESGFVIDKFPISRPNLTFSTLTVSNMSPEDSSIYLCSVEWQETIGYTFGSGTRLTVV.

V is TRBV7-8 and J is TRBJ2-7; TRBD1 matches 8 bases. Germline CDR1 is SGHVS and CDR2 is FQNEAQ. The trim removed 7 bases at V and 4 bases at J, leaving 12 bases unmatched. The CDR3 runs to 15 residues. This chain's CDR3 is CASTPLGTGSYEQYF. CDR3 DNA sequence: TGTGCCAGCACTCCTTTGGGGACAGGATCTTACGAGCAGTACTTC.

The sample holds a few counts of this clone. This chain links TRBV5-1 with TRBJ1-2; D is ambiguous. Trimming stripped 4 bases from V and 6 bases from J, with 7 bases between. The germline V gene has CDR1 SGHRS and CDR2 YFSETQ. The CDR3 has 11 amino acids. Here the CDR3 DNA reads TGCGCCAGCAGCCACGGGGATGGCTACACCTTC. Its translation: CASSHGDGYTF.

V is TRBV5-5 and J is TRBJ2-7, with a tentative D call TRBD2 (6 bases). Trimming took 0 bases from V and 13 from J, leaving 23 bases between them. This CDR3 is built from 15 residues. Germline-derived CDR1 and CDR2 are SGHKS and YYEKEE (reference sequence). CDR3 sequence (DNA): TGTGCCAGCAGCTTGGGGGGACTTGGACCATCTAGGCAATACTTC. Its translation is CASSLGGLGPSRQYF.